This T cell receptor (beta chain) was sequenced for a study of blood T cell repertoires in COVID-19. The method was immunoSEQ multiplex PCR; TCRdb's version includes in-frame clones alone and lacks a portion of them. The sample includes about 260,000 clones, 86% of them seen just once. This clone has only one observation. Between the trimmed V and J ends, which lost 5 bases and 2 bases, there was a span of 12 bases. From germline, CDR1 is SEHNR and CDR2 FQNEAQ (reference sequence). There are 14 residues in the CDR3. The chain combines TRBV7-9 with TRBJ1-1; tentative D call: TRBD1 (5 bases). The sequence was collected from a man in his forties or fifties who had recovered from COVID-19. The sequencing sample was made of peripheral blood. CDR3 DNA: TGTGCCAGCAGCCGACCCGACAGCAACACTGAAGCTTTCTTT. Its protein is CASSRPDSNTEAFF.